This TCR beta chain was obtained from a study of monozygotic twins with cystic fibrosis. Study context: Library input was 2.5 to 3.5 micrograms of fragmented DNA, with about 15 PCR cycles. Findings of the study overall: The repertoire was suggested to be naive-dominated, clonality median about 0.009. In 13 of 16 pairs, V gene usage was closest to the co-twin's. Unrelated CF individuals shared fewer identical clonotypes than monozygotic CF twins.

Germline CDR1 LGHNA, CDR2 YSLEER. V lost 4 bases and J 6 bases, leaving 13 bases between the germline ends. This CDR3 has 13 residues. Profiled with immunoSEQ multiplex PCR; TCRdb holds only in-frame clones, not every one. The sample yields roughly 26,000 clones, around nine tenths seen once. For this clone: What it binds is unknown.

This receptor was obtained from a girl aged 2-10 years with cystic fibrosis. The sequenced sample was blood. The chain joins TRBV4-3 to TRBJ2-7; D might be TRBD1 (5 bases). CDR3 DNA sequence: TGCGCCAGCAGCCCTACCCTAACAGGCGAGCAGTACTTC. Its translation is CASSPTLTGEQYF.